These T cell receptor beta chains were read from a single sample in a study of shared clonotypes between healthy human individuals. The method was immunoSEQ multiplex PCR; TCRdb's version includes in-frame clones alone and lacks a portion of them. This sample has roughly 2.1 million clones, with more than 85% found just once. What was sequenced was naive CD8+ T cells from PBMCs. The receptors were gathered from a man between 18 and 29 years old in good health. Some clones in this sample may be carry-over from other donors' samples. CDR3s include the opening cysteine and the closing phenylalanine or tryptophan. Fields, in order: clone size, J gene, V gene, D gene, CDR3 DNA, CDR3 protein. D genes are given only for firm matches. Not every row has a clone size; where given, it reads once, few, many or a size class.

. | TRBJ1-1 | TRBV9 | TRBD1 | TGTGCCAGCAGCGCAGACCGGGACAGGGGGCGCCGGACTGAAGCTTTCTTT | CASSADRDRGRRTEAFF
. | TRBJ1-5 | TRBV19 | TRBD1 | TGTGCCAGTAGTATACGAGGGACAGGGGTAAGCAATCAGCCCCAGCATTTT | CASSIRGTGVSNQPQHF
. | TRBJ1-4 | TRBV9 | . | TGTGCCAGCAGCGTAGGGACAGAGGGGCGCAATGAAAAACTGTTTTTT | CASSVGTEGRNEKLFF
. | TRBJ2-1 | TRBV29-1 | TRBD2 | TGCAGCGTTGAGGGTGCTAGCGGGAGGCCCTCCTACAATGAGCAGTTCTTC | CSVEGASGRPSYNEQFF
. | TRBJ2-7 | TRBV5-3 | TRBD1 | TGTGCCAGAAGCTTGAACAGGGGGAACGAGCAGTACTTC | CARSLNRGNEQYF
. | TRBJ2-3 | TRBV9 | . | TGTGCCAGCAGCGTAGCAGCAGGTCGCACAGATACGCAGTATTTT | CASSVAAGRTDTQYF
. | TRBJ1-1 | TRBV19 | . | TGTGCCAGTAGTAGCGGGGAATTGAACACTGAAGCTTTCTTT | CASSSGELNTEAFF
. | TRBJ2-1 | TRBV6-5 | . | TGTGCCAGCAGTTCCAGTCGCGGTGGCGCCTACAATGAGCAGTTCTTC | CASSSSRGGAYNEQFF
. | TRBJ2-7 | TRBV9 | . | TGTGCCAGCAGCCCGAGCGGCGGTCGCTACGAGCAGTACTTC | CASSPSGGRYEQYF
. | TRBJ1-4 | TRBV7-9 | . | TGTGCCAGCAGCAATACCGACCGATCCAAATATGAAAAACTGTTTTTT | CASSNTDRSKYEKLFF
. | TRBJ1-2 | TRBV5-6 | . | TGTGCCAGCAGCCCGGAAGGGGCAAGGCGAGGTGGCTACACCTTC | CASSPEGARRGGYTF
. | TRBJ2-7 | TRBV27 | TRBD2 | TGTGCCAGCAGTCACTCCGGGACTAGTTACTACGAGCAGTACTTC | CASSHSGTSYYEQYF
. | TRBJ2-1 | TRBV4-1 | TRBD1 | TGCGCCAGCAGCCAGGAAAGGGTCCAGGGGGCAATCTACAATGAGCAGTTCTTC | CASSQERVQGAIYNEQFF
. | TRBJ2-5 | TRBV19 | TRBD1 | TGTGCCAGTAGTATAATGGGGACAGCTATTCAAGAGACCCAGTACTTC | CASSIMGTAIQETQYF
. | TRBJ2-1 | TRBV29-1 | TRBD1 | TGCAGCGTTGGACAGGGGGCGGCTAATGAGCAGTTCTTC | CSVGQGAANEQFF
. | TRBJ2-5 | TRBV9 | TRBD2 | TGTGCCAGCAGCCCCTCAGGGGCTAGCGGGGGGGAGACCCAGTACTTC | CASSPSGASGGETQYF
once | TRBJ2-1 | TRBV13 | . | TGTGCCAGCAGCTTAGCTAGCCCATTTTACAATGAGCAGTTCTTC | CASSLASPFYNEQFF
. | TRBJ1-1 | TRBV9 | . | TGTGCCAGCAGCGGTGGGGGGTCCAACACTGAAGCTTTCTTT | CASSGGGSNTEAFF
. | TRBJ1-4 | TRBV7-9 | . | TGTGCCAGCAGCTTAGCGGAAAGGTCCCCCGAGGGTGAACTGTTTTTT | CASSLAERSPEGELFF
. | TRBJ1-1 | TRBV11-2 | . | TGTGCCAGCAGCTTAGATTCAGGCAATTTGAACACTGAAGCTTTCTTT | CASSLDSGNLNTEAFF
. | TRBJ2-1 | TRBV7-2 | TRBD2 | TGTGCCAGCACCACCCGGGCAGCTAGCGGGATATATGAGCAGTTCTTC | CASTTRAASGIYEQFF
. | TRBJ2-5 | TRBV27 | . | TGTGCCAGCAGTTTATTGGGGGACCAAGAGACCCAGTACTTC | CASSLLGDQETQYF
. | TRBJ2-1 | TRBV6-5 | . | TGTGCCAGCAGTTACGGCTCAAGTTTCAATGAGCAGTTCTTC | CASSYGSSFNEQFF
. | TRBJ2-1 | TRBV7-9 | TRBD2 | TGTGCCAGCAGCCTCCACCGCGGGGGATGGTCCATCAATGAGCAGTTCTTC | CASSLHRGGWSINEQFF
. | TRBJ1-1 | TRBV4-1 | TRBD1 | TGCGCCAGCAGCCAAGATCTCGGGACAGGGTTTGAAGCTTTCTTT | CASSQDLGTGFEAFF
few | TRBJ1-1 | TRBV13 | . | TGTGCCAGCAGCTTAGGTTTGGGGGTTGAAGCTTTCTTT | CASSLGLGVEAFF
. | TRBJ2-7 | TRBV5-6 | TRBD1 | TGTGCCAGCAGAGCCGGGACAGGGGGCCCCTACGAGCAGTACTTC | CASRAGTGGPYEQYF
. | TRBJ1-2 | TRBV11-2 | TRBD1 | TGTGCCAGCAGCTTTTCTACGGACAGGACGAATGGCTACACCTTC | CASSFSTDRTNGYTF
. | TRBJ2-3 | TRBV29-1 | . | TGCAGCGTTGAATCCGGCCGCACAGATACGCAGTATTTT | CSVESGRTDTQYF
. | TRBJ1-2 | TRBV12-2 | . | TGTGCAAGTCGCCCGGCAGAATCGGGGCCCGGTGAGCACTATGGCTACACCTTC | CASRPAESGPGEHYGYTF
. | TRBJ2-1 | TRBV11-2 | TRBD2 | TGTGCCAGCAGCTCCGAACTAGCGGGAGGGCCCAATGAGCAGTTCTTC | CASSSELAGGPNEQFF
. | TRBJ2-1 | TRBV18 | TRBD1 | TGTGCCAGCTCACCGAAGTTAGGACAGGGGGCCAACAATGAGCAGTTCTTC | CASSPKLGQGANNEQFF
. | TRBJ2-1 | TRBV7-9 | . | TGTGCCAGCAGCTTACCCGGGGATCTTGAGCAGTTCTTC | CASSLPGDLEQFF
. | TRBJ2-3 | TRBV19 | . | TGTGCCAGTAAGGACTCGAGGGGAGATACGCAGTATTTT | CASKDSRGDTQYF
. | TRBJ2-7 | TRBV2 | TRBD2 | TGTGCCAGCAGTGACCTGGCGGGAGGCGGGTCCTACGAGCAGTACTTC | CASSDLAGGGSYEQYF
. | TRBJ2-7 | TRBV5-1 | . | TGCGCCAGCAGCTCAGGGGACGAGCAGTACTTC | CASSSGDEQYF